This T cell receptor (beta chain) is from a study of control samples from healthy donors and cancer patients. Profiled with immunoSEQ multiplex PCR; TCRdb holds only in-frame clones, not every one. The data show 130,000 or so clones, 88% seen once. The CDR3 length is 15 residues. The V end lost 4 bases, the J end lost 5 bases, and 15 bases lay between the germline ends. Germline V gene data show CDR1 as SGHKS and CDR2 as YYEKEE (reference sequence). Sequenced input: blood. The clonotype originates from a man aged 45 to 65 in good health. The chain has TRBV5-5 and TRBJ2-2, with D uncertain. This chain's CDR3 is CASSPTAVMTGELFF. DNA for the CDR3: TGTGCCAGCAGCCCGACCGCGGTAATGACCGGGGAGCTGTTTTTT.